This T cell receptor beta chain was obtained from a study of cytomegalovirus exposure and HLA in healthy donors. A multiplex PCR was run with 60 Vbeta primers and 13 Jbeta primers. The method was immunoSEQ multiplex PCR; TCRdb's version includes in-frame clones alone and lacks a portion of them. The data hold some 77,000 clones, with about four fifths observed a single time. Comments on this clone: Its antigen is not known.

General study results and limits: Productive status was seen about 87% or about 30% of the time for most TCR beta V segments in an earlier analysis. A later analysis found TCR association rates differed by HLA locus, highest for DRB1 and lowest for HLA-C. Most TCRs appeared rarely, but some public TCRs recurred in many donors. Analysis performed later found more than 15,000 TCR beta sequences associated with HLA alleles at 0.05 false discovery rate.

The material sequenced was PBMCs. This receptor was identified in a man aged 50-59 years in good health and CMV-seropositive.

CDR3 bases: TGCGCCAGCAGCCAAGATTGGTTGCGGGGGGCTACCATGGATGAGCAGTTCTTC. This codes for CASSQDWLRGATMDEQFF. The chain uses TRBV4-3 and TRBJ2-1; TRBD2 matches at 8 bases. CDR3 length: 18 amino acids. The germline CDR1 and CDR2 sequences are LGHNA and YSLEER. V lost 0 bases and J lost 8; bases outside the gene matches: 15.